These 10 T cell receptor beta chains originate from one sample sequenced in a study of metastatic and nonmetastatic thyroid tumors. Until they underwent thyroid surgery, no patient had received any treatment. With MiXCR, TCRdb called clones anew from the PCR reads. Here the sample spans 15,000 to 25,000 clones, around 25% being singletons. Sequenced: blood. The origin of the receptors is a male donor with papillary thyroid cancer or a benign thyroid nodule (not recorded which). Some clones in this sample may be carry-over from other donors' samples.

The chain links TRBV11-3 to TRBJ1-6, with D possibly being TRBD1 (5 bases). There are 15 residues in the CDR3. Per the germline V gene, CDR1 is SGHNT and CDR2 is YENEEA. V lost 1 base to trimming and J lost 7 bases, with 11 bases between them. As DNA, the CDR3 is TGTGCCAGCAGCTTAGGAGGTGGGGGGAATTCACCCCTCCACTTT. Its protein is CASSLGGGGNSPLHF.

A word on this clone: One end of the junction varies from germline; a read error may be responsible. The chain couples TRBV5-1 to TRBJ2-7; 7 positions match TRBD2. CDR3 size: 15 residues. Germline CDR1 reads SGHRS; CDR2 reads YFSETQ. The CDR3 coding sequence is TGCGCCAGTACGAGCGGGGTCTACGAGTCCTTCGAGCAGTACTTC. Translating gives CASTSGVYESFEQYF.

This clone is judged medium-sized. The chain joins TRBV10-3 to TRBJ2-4; tentative D call: TRBD1 (5 bases). V lost 3 bases, J lost 6 bases, and 6 bases lay in between. Germline V CDR1 and CDR2: ENHRY, SYGVKD. CDR3 size: 12 residues. CDR3 nucleotides: TGTGCCATCAGTGATCAGGGAAACATTCAGTACTTC. It yields the protein CAISDQGNIQYF.

This clone came up many times. The chain joins TRBV7-2 to TRBJ1-3; perhaps TRBD1 as D (5 bases). Germline V lookup: CDR1 SGHTA, CDR2 FQGNSA. The ends were cut back, 5 bases at V and 2 bases at J, with 10 bases in the middle. The CDR3 is 14 residues long. The CDR3: CASSQGPTGNTIYF. In DNA form, the CDR3 reads TGTGCCAGCAGCCAGGGACCCACTGGAAACACCATATATTTT.

The V call is TRBV9, the J call TRBJ1-5, with 7 bases identical to TRBD1. The CDR3 spans 15 residues. Germline assignment: CDR1 SGDLS and CDR2 YYNGEE. J lost 2 bases, V lost 3 bases, and 5 bases had no gene match. The CDR3 nucleotides are TGTGCCAGCAGCGGACAGGGACATCGCAATCAGCCCCAGCATTTT. It specifies CASSGQGHRNQPQHF.

CDR3: CASTNGYGYTF. The CDR3, as DNA: TGTGCCAGCACCAATGGCTATGGCTACACCTTC. The chain has TRBV28 and TRBJ1-2; D remains unclear. Trimming took 7 bases from V and 4 from J, leaving 7 bases between them. The CDR3 loop spans 11 amino acids. CDR1 is MDHEN, CDR2 SYDVKM, per germline.

This clone was recorded a few times. The rearrangement uses TRBV11-2 and TRBJ2-3; D may be TRBD1 or TRBD2 (6 bases each). Germline loops: CDR1 SGHAT, CDR2 FQNNGV. CDR3 size: 16 residues. V lost 0 bases, J lost 2 bases, and 12 bases lay in between. The CDR3 protein is CASSLDRRGPTDTQYF. CDR3 bases: TGTGCCAGCAGCTTAGATCGACGGGGGCCCACAGATACGCAGTATTTT.

This rearrangement joins TRBV12-3 or TRBV12-4 to TRBJ2-1, with 9 bases aligning to TRBD2. V trimming: 6 bases; J trimming: 16 bases; junction bases outside the gene matches: 13. This CDR3 spans 13 amino acids. The CDR3 nucleotides are TGTGCCAGCAGAATGGGACTAGCCGGGGCATTCTTCTTC. This translates into CASRMGLAGAFFF.

This rearrangement joins TRBV11-3 to TRBJ2-7; TRBD1 matches 8 bases. Germline CDR1 is SGHNT and CDR2 is YENEEA. The CDR3 extends over 16 amino acids. J gave up 4 bases and V 4 bases, and 12 bases lay outside the gene matches. CDR3 sequence (DNA): TGTGCCAGCAGCTCTTCGACAGGGGTAGGGTCTTACGAGCAGTACTTC. Residues: CASSSSTGVGSYEQYF.

V usage is TRBV4-1 and J usage is TRBJ2-7; D unclear. Trimming pared 1 base from V and 3 bases from J, leaving 13 bases between. CDR3 length equals 15 residues. Germline V CDR1 and CDR2: MGHRA, YSYEKL. CDR3 in DNA: TGCGCCAGCAGCCAAGGGGCGCAGGCGAACTACGAGCAGTACTTC. Its protein product is CASSQGAQANYEQYF.